These 12 T cell receptor beta chains were sequenced from one sample in a study of T cell responses to AZD1222 COVID-19 vaccine. The data were produced by immunoSEQ multiplex PCR, yet TCRdb's version contains in-frame clones alone and is incomplete. The data show more than 85,000 clones, 94% seen once. The specimen was peripheral blood, collected 28 days after the second AZD1222 dose. These receptors were obtained from an adult who received the AZD1222 COVID-19 vaccine.

This clone was observed a few times. This chain uses TRBV5-1 with TRBJ2-3, with 16 bases aligning to TRBD2. The CDR3 contains 16 residues. The germline CDR1 and CDR2 sequences are SGHRS and YFSETQ. J gave up 4 bases and V 3 bases, and 2 bases lay outside the gene matches. The CDR3 nucleotides are TGCGCCAGCAGCTCGGGGACTAGCGGGGGGGCAGATACGCAGTATTTT. It translates to CASSSGTSGGADTQYF.

The chain combines TRBV2 with TRBJ2-5; perhaps TRBD2 as D (5 bases). V lost 7 bases and J 4 bases, leaving 16 bases between the germline ends. Per germline, CDR1 SNHLY and CDR2 FYNNEI. This CDR3 is 14 amino acids long. In nucleotides, the CDR3 is TGTGCCAGCACCCCCCGGCTAGCCACAGAGACCCAGTACTTC. Protein product: CASTPRLATETQYF.

This sequence joins TRBV12-3 or TRBV12-4 and TRBJ1-5; no firm D call. The V gene lost 1 base and the J gene lost 5 bases, with 6 bases spanning the gap. The length of the CDR3 is 13 residues. CDR3 loop: CASSLGSDQPQHF. The DNA of the CDR3 is TGTGCCAGCAGTTTAGGGTCAGATCAGCCCCAGCATTTT.

The chain employs TRBV19 and TRBJ1-1, with D uncertain. Trimming removed 5 bases from V and 0 bases from J, with 7 bases in between. Germline values: CDR1 LNHDA, CDR2 SQIVND (reference sequence). The CDR3 sequence is 13 residues long. This CDR3 is CASSFQVNTEAFF. DNA of the CDR3: TGTGCCAGTAGTTTTCAGGTGAACACTGAAGCTTTCTTT. Based on the CDR3 plus reference TRBV19 and TRBJ1-1, the full variable domain is DGGITQSPKYLFRKEGQNVTLSCEQNLNHDAMYWYRQDPGQGLRLIYYSQIVNDFQKGDIAEGYSVSREKKESFPLTVTSAQKNPTAFYLCASSFQVNTEAFFGQGTRLTVV.

The chain recombines TRBV6-5 with TRBJ1-4; 7 nucleotides agree with TRBD1. CDR1 and CDR2 from the germline V gene are MNHEY and SVGAGI. The CDR3 runs 16 residues. V gave up 3 bases and J gave up 3 bases; unmatched junction bases: 7. The CDR3 coding sequence is TGTGCCAGCAGTTATCATAGACAGGGCTCTAATGAAAAACTGTTTTTT. It codes for CASSYHRQGSNEKLFF.

This clone showed up just once. The rearrangement uses TRBV6-5 and TRBJ2-1; a weak D match, TRBD2 (5 bases). V was pared by 6 bases and J by 11 bases, with 23 bases between. Germline V gene data show CDR1 as MNHEY and CDR2 as SVGAGI. The CDR3 is 15 amino acids. The CDR3 nucleotides are TGTGCCAGCAGCGCCCTAAAGACTACGGGTAATAAGCAGTTCTTC. This gives the protein CASSALKTTGNKQFF.

This sequence joins TRBV5-1 and TRBJ2-7; no clear D. CDR1 is SGHRS, CDR2 YFSETQ, per germline. The CDR3 contains 11 residues. Trimming pared 7 bases from V and 3 bases from J, leaving 8 bases between. In DNA form, the CDR3 reads TGCGCCAGCTCAGGAAGCTACGAGCAGTACTTC. It specifies CASSGSYEQYF.

The chain has TRBV19 and TRBJ2-3, with D tentatively TRBD1 (5 bases). Germline V gives CDR1 LNHDA, CDR2 SQIVND (reference sequence). The CDR3 is 14 amino acids. Trimming stripped 5 bases from V and 3 bases from J, with 12 bases between. In nucleotides, the CDR3 is TGTGCCAGTAGTCGGTTCCAGGGAACAGATACGCAGTATTTT. It encodes CASSRFQGTDTQYF. Together with reference TRBV19 and TRBJ2-3, the CDR3 gives the full variable domain: DGGITQSPKYLFRKEGQNVTLSCEQNLNHDAMYWYRQDPGQGLRLIYYSQIVNDFQKGDIAEGYSVSREKKESFPLTVTSAQKNPTAFYLCASSRFQGTDTQYFGPGTRLTVL.

V usage is TRBV23-1 and J usage is TRBJ2-5; TRBD1 is a possible D gene (6 bases). TRBV23-1 carries the ORF label, with uncertain function. Trimming cost V 4 bases and J 3 bases, with 15 bases left between them. This CDR3 is 15 amino acids long. The CDR3 spells CASSLEITGKETQYF. In DNA, the CDR3 is TGCGCCAGCAGTCTCGAAATCACAGGGAAAGAGACCCAGTACTTC.

The V call is TRBV27, the J call TRBJ1-1; D is possibly TRBD1 (5 bases). In germline, CDR1 is MNHEY, CDR2 SMNVEV (reference sequence). Trimming took off 3 bases at V and 2 bases at J, with 10 bases between the two ends. The CDR3 runs to 14 residues. Here the CDR3 reads CASSFQDSNTEAFF. CDR3 coding DNA: TGTGCCAGCAGTTTTCAAGACAGTAACACTGAAGCTTTCTTT.

The J gene is TRBJ1-4, the V gene TRBV29-1; D uncertain. This CDR3 has 13 residues. Germline CDR1 reads SQVTM; CDR2 reads ANQGSEA. The ends were cut back, 6 bases at V and 8 bases at J, with 16 bases in the middle. CDR3 DNA: TGCAGCGTAAGGACTCAAGTGAAGGAAAAACTGTTTTTT. Protein product: CSVRTQVKEKLFF.

The chain links TRBV27 to TRBJ2-7, with D possibly called TRBD1 or TRBD2 (5 bases each). The V end lost 2 bases, the J end lost 3 bases, and 14 bases lay between the germline ends. Germline CDR1 and CDR2: MNHEY and SMNVEV (reference sequence). The CDR3 runs 15 residues. CDR3: CASSLRGPPFYEQYF. The CDR3, as DNA: TGTGCCAGCAGTTTACGGGGCCCTCCCTTCTACGAGCAGTACTTC.